Listed below are T cell receptor beta chains from one sample, sequenced in a study of T cell responses to AZD1222 COVID-19 vaccine. Profiled with immunoSEQ multiplex PCR; TCRdb holds only in-frame clones, not every one. The table includes more than 90,000 clones, 85% to 90% detected once. The material sequenced was peripheral blood, taken 28 days after the second AZD1222 dose. The source of these receptors is an adult who received the AZD1222 COVID-19 vaccine. Both conserved end residues are part of each CDR3. D genes are given only for firm matches. The size field is filled for only some rows; it gives once, few, many or a size class.

V gene	D gene	J gene	clone size	CDR3 DNA	CDR3 protein
TRBV30	.	TRBJ1-1	.	TGTGCCTCGGGGTCGGGGGCTGAAGCTTTCTTT	CASGSGAEAFF
TRBV11-2	.	TRBJ2-2	.	TGTGCCAGCAGCTTACTGGCAGACTCCACCGGGGAGCTGTTTTTT	CASSLLADSTGELFF
TRBV28	TRBD2	TRBJ2-1	.	TGTGCCAGCAGGCCTCGGGGGGGGGATGAGCAGTTCTTC	CASRPRGGDEQFF
TRBV7-9	.	TRBJ2-1	.	TGTGCCAGCAGCCCACCCAGGGGGAGGGATGAGCAGTTCTTC	CASSPPRGRDEQFF
TRBV6-5	.	TRBJ2-6	.	TGTGCCAGCAGTTACTCAGGGCCCTCTGGGGCCAACGTCCTGACTTTC	CASSYSGPSGANVLTF
TRBV3-1/TRBV3-2	TRBD2	TRBJ2-2	once	TGTGCCAGCAGCCAAATAGCGGGGAACACCGGGGAGCTGTTTTTT	CASSQIAGNTGELFF
TRBV3-1/TRBV3-2	.	TRBJ2-5	few	TGTGCCAGCAGCCTAGAGCTATTCGGGGACCAAGAGACCCAGTACTTC	CASSLELFGDQETQYF
TRBV5-5	TRBD2	TRBJ2-2	.	TGTGCCAGCACCCCCCTAGCGGGGGTATCGGTCGGGGAGCTGTTTTTT	CASTPLAGVSVGELFF
TRBV11-3	TRBD2	TRBJ2-1	.	TGTGCCAGCAGCCTTGGACTAGCGGGAGTGCTGGAGCAGTTCTTC	CASSLGLAGVLEQFF
TRBV7-2	TRBD1	TRBJ1-1	.	TGTGCCAGCAGCTTACAGGGGGTGGACACTGAAGCTTTCTTT	CASSLQGVDTEAFF
TRBV29-1	TRBD2	TRBJ2-3	.	TGCAGCGCTTGGGGGGGAGTAGGTACGCAGTATTTT	CSAWGGVGTQYF
TRBV2	.	TRBJ1-3	.	TGTGCCAGCAGTACAGGAGGGGGAAACACCATATATTTT	CASSTGGGNTIYF
TRBV7-9	.	TRBJ1-5	.	TGTGCCAGCAGCCCCGAGACAAGTTTCAATCAGCCCCAGCATTTT	CASSPETSFNQPQHF
TRBV4-1	.	TRBJ1-5	.	TGCGCCAGCAGCCCCACCCCCGGGAATAGCAATCAGCCCCAGCATTTT	CASSPTPGNSNQPQHF
TRBV3-1/TRBV3-2	.	TRBJ1-1	.	TGTGCCAGCAGCCAGAGGGGGTCGAGCACTGAAGCTTTCTTT	CASSQRGSSTEAFF
TRBV9	TRBD2	TRBJ2-3	.	TGTGCCAGCAGCCCCGGGACTAGCACAAGGACAGATACGCAGTATTTT	CASSPGTSTRTDTQYF
TRBV14	.	TRBJ1-2	.	TGTGCCAGCAGCCAAGTTACTCGGTCTAACTATGGCTACACCTTC	CASSQVTRSNYGYTF
TRBV5-1	.	TRBJ1-1	.	TGCGCCAGCAGCGTGCACAGGGCAGGTGACACTGAAGCTTTCTTT	CASSVHRAGDTEAFF
TRBV6-5	.	TRBJ1-1	.	TGTGCCAGCAGTTCTTGGAAGGGAGCTTTCTTT	CASSSWKGAFF
TRBV7-9	.	TRBJ2-1	.	TGTGCCAGCGAGGGTGTGTCGCTAGAAGCCTACAATGAGCAGTTCTTC	CASEGVSLEAYNEQFF
TRBV2	.	TRBJ1-3	.	TGTGCCAGCAACCGATGGGGAGGGGGTCTTGGAAACACCATATATTTT	CASNRWGGGLGNTIYF
TRBV7-2	.	TRBJ1-1	once	TGTGCCAGCAGCCCCGTCGGGGTTGGGGTTGTAGCTTTCTTT	CASSPVGVGVVAFF
TRBV3-1/TRBV3-2	TRBD2	TRBJ2-1	.	TGTGCCAGCAGGGTGACTAGCGGGAGGGCCCATGAGCAGTTCTTC	CASRVTSGRAHEQFF
TRBV18	.	TRBJ1-2	few	TGTGCCAGCTCACCACAATCGGGGGGACCTAACTATGGCTACACCTTC	CASSPQSGGPNYGYTF
TRBV3-1/TRBV3-2	.	TRBJ1-2	.	TGTGCCAGCAGCCAAGGAGGGGCGTTCTATGGCTACACCTTC	CASSQGGAFYGYTF
TRBV19	TRBD1	TRBJ2-7	.	TGTGCCAGTATTTCGGGACAGTCTTTCTACGAGCAGTACTTC	CASISGQSFYEQYF
TRBV7-2	TRBD2	TRBJ2-3	.	TGTGCCAGCAGCCGGACTAGCGGGGGGTCTATGGATACGCAGTATTTT	CASSRTSGGSMDTQYF
TRBV7-2	.	TRBJ1-3	.	TGTGCCAGCAGCTTAGGGCAGGTTGGAAACACCATATATTTT	CASSLGQVGNTIYF
TRBV4-1	.	TRBJ1-5	.	TGCGCCAGCAGCCAAGGAAATCAGCCCCAGCATTTT	CASSQGNQPQHF
TRBV5-1	.	TRBJ2-4	.	TGCGCCAGCAGCTTTGGGGGACTCCGAGAGGCCAAAAACATTCAGTACTTC	CASSFGGLREAKNIQYF
TRBV27	.	TRBJ1-1	.	TGTGCCAGCAGATTCTCAAGACGGGACCTGGCTGAAGCTTTCTTT	CASRFSRRDLAEAFF
TRBV11-3	.	TRBJ2-2	.	TGTGCCAGCAGCTTCAGAGGCGACAGCCCCACCGGGGAGCTGTTTTTT	CASSFRGDSPTGELFF
TRBV6-2/TRBV6-3	.	TRBJ1-2	.	TGTGCCAGCAGTTACTTGAGGGCAGGGGACACCTATGGCTACACCTTC	CASSYLRAGDTYGYTF
TRBV30	.	TRBJ2-1	.	TGTGCCTGGAGTGTAAGTCGAGGAAATGAGCAGTTCTTC	CAWSVSRGNEQFF
TRBV29-1	.	TRBJ1-2	.	TGCAGCGTTGCCAGTGAATGGAGCTACACCTTC	CSVASEWSYTF
TRBV6-5	.	TRBJ2-1	.	TGTGCCAGCGCAGTGGGGGAGCAGTTCTTC	CASAVGEQFF
TRBV3-1/TRBV3-2	TRBD2	TRBJ2-7	few	TGTGCCAGCAGCCGGAGCGGGAAGTACGAGCAGTACTTC	CASSRSGKYEQYF
TRBV15	.	TRBJ2-3	.	TGTGCCACCAGCAGAGATGCTGACACAGATACGCAGTATTTT	CATSRDADTDTQYF
TRBV12-5	.	TRBJ2-7	.	TGTGCTAGTGGTTTGGGTCCCGGCCGTTCTCTAAAATACGAGCAGTACTTC	CASGLGPGRSLKYEQYF
TRBV30	.	TRBJ2-7	few	TGTGCCTGGAAATACAGGGCTAGGGAGCAGTACTTC	CAWKYRAREQYF
TRBV7-3	TRBD2	TRBJ2-5	.	TGTGCCAGCAGCCCTACTAGCGGACAAGAGACCCAGTACTTC	CASSPTSGQETQYF
TRBV5-1	.	TRBJ1-1	.	TGCGCCAGCAGTCATCGAATAGCGAACACTGAAGCTTTCTTT	CASSHRIANTEAFF
TRBV29-1	.	TRBJ1-4	.	TGCAGCGTTGTTACGGATAATGAAAAACTGTTTTTT	CSVVTDNEKLFF
TRBV7-8	.	TRBJ2-5	.	TGTGCCAGCAGCCCGAGGACCGACTCGTTCCAAGAGACCCAGTACTTC	CASSPRTDSFQETQYF
TRBV6-6	TRBD1	TRBJ1-5	.	TGTGCCAGCAGCCCTACTACAGGGGTCTCGGCTCAGCCCCAGCATTTT	CASSPTTGVSAQPQHF
TRBV18	TRBD1	TRBJ1-2	few	TGTGCCAGCTCACCTACAGGGACAGTAGCTGGCTACACCTTC	CASSPTGTVAGYTF